The sequence of this T cell receptor beta chain was determined in a study of beta chain features in type 1 diabetes. Study-wide results and limits: At VDJ recombination sites, type 1 diabetes patients had fewer insertions and more deleted nucleotides. It was not settled here whether HLA type affects TCRB rearrangement.

This CDR3 is built from 12 residues. The V gene lost 5 bases and the J gene lost 7 bases, with 11 bases spanning the gap. Every donor had blood drawn once into heparin, around 120 mL on average. The table lists this clone with a few counts. The antigen is undetermined. Sequenced material consisted of expressed TCRB transcripts (all of the isolated RNA was reverse transcribed). Here immunoSEQ multiplex PCR was the method, and the copy in TCRdb shows in-frame clones only, minus some. The table records 330,000 or so clones, approximately 14% of them present only once. The sample taken for sequencing was central memory CD4+ T cells from blood. The V call is TRBV6-7, the J call TRBJ1-2; D gene uncertain. TRBV6-7 is marked as an open reading frame, function uncertain. The source of this sequence is a man aged 30 to 39 in good health. CDR3: CASSVPGCGYTF. The CDR3 nucleotides read TGTGCCAGCAGTGTCCCCGGGTGTGGCTACACCTTC.